These T cell receptor beta chains were read from a single sample in a study of cytotoxic CD8 clonotypes in ibrutinib-treated CLL. This table comes from immunoSEQ multiplex PCR, and its TCRdb copy is limited to in-frame clones, with some not included. In the table there are 35,000 or so clones, 71% of which are singletons. The sequences come from PBMCs, collected at disease progression, from a patient treated with ibrutinib. The receptors stem from a human donor with chronic lymphocytic leukemia. CDR3s leave out the opening cysteine and the closing phenylalanine or tryptophan.

V gene	J gene	CDR3 protein
TRBV29-1	TRBJ1-3	SVEGGNTIY
TRBV19	TRBJ1-1	ASSIRGGEAF
TRBV6-5	TRBJ1-6	ASSAGPYNSPLH
TRBV11-2	TRBJ2-5	ASTPRAAGKQETQY
TRBV10-3	TRBJ1-5	AISESKANQPQH
TRBV5-1	TRBJ2-1	ASSPGVPGNNEQF
TRBV19	TRBJ2-7	ASSIGTGGLYEQY
TRBV7-8	TRBJ1-5	ASSLAPYSNQPQH
TRBV29-1	TRBJ1-2	SVGQGASYT
TRBV12-5	TRBJ2-2	ASGPGLAGSGELF
TRBV5-4	TRBJ2-5	ASHDRGIQETQY
TRBV27	TRBJ2-2	ASRDRGTGELF
TRBV15	TRBJ1-2	ATSRVRGIYGYT
TRBV28	TRBJ1-2	ASSSTVGGYT
TRBV5-1	TRBJ2-5	ASSSAGQGGETQY
TRBV9	TRBJ1-2	ASSVGSMWDYGYT
TRBV6-1	TRBJ2-5	ASSPGTSGRETQY
TRBV5-1	TRBJ2-3	ASSADRAPDTQY
TRBV18	TRBJ1-4	ASSPGTYNEKLF
TRBV7-9	TRBJ2-1	ASSSSGAHNEQF
TRBV5-1	TRBJ2-3	ASSPRGAEGTFTDTQY
TRBV6-1	TRBJ2-7	ASTAPREQY
TRBV19	TRBJ2-7	ASSSPAYEQY
TRBV10-2	TRBJ2-2	ASCPGQGVAELF
TRBV28	TRBJ1-2	ASSAQGGTNYGYT
TRBV29-1	TRBJ1-2	SVRTVKNHEDNYGYT
TRBV6-1	TRBJ2-1	ASSGNIYNEQF
TRBV9	TRBJ2-3	ASSVAGSSTDTQY
TRBV15	TRBJ2-7	ATSRTLWAYEQY
TRBV10-3	TRBJ2-1	AISTPWGGYNEQF
TRBV5-4	TRBJ1-4	ASSTRTGTNEKLF
TRBV12-5	TRBJ2-2	ASGSARTGGIGELF
TRBV5-6	TRBJ2-5	ASTESGVAAETQY
TRBV5-4	TRBJ2-7	ASSLVSGSSYEQY
TRBV5-6	TRBJ2-3	ASSARTSERLGMANTQY
TRBV5-4	TRBJ2-2	ASSLAPPEGLF
TRBV13	TRBJ2-4	ASSDRGRGKDIQY
TRBV29-1	TRBJ2-5	SSRTSGAETQY
TRBV27	TRBJ2-1	ASSYLGVYNEQF
TRBV10-3	TRBJ2-6	AIMRDSGANVLT
TRBV9	TRBJ2-5	ASSPWGRGQETQY
TRBV5-1	TRBJ2-6	ASSLEGVGANVLT
TRBV10-2	TRBJ2-1	ASTFHSNSYNEQF
TRBV6-5	TRBJ2-1	ASRGTGTYNEQF
TRBV29-1	TRBJ2-7	SVASDGFSYEQY
TRBV5-1	TRBJ2-1	ASSRDGVGPPYNEQF
TRBV18	TRBJ2-3	ASSPQAGRTDTQY
TRBV12-5	TRBJ2-2	ASGLVRLDRGGPNTGELF
TRBV10-2	TRBJ1-2	ASSEWQGDGYT
TRBV6-1	TRBJ1-6	ASSLRDINSPLH
TRBV21-1	TRBJ1-2	ASSARTGSDGYT
TRBV29-1	TRBJ2-2	SASGNIGELF
TRBV6-5	TRBJ1-5	ASSYGGREDNQPQH
TRBV5-1	TRBJ1-3	ASSPEGLYSGNTIY